The 10 T cell receptor beta chains presented below share a single source sample, sequenced in a study of T cell changes during pregnancy in multiple sclerosis (dated by TCRdb to about 2019). The library came from the immunoSEQ multiplex PCR assay. TCRdb took over this immuneACCESS table, retaining in-frame rearrangements with V and J assigned. Such tables are incomplete; in checked studies, under half of the missing clones stem from an unresolved V gene, and the remainder is unexplained. Counted in this sample were 16,000 or so clones; roughly 96% of them appeared once. The ten largest clones capture 0.8% to 0.95% of the sample. The sequenced sample was peripheral blood, obtained in the third trimester of pregnancy. The receptors were sampled from a female donor with multiple sclerosis, enrolled in a pregnancy study.

This chain uses TRBV6-1 with TRBJ1-5; no clear D. Trimming stripped 3 bases from V and 6 bases from J, with 3 bases between. CDR1 and CDR2 (germline): MNHNS, SASEGT. This CDR3 contains 11 residues. The CDR3 protein is CASSEAQPQHF. CDR3 coding DNA: TGTGCCAGCAGTGAGGCTCAGCCCCAGCATTTT.

The V and J genes are TRBV27 and TRBJ2-1; 12 bases match TRBD1. CDR1 MNHEY and CDR2 SMNVEV come from the germline V gene (reference sequence). Trimming took 1 base from V and 0 from J; bases not matched to a gene: 10. The CDR3 spans 20 residues. Here the CDR3 DNA reads TGTGCCAGCAGTTTATTCCGGGACAGGGGGCTTCTGAGCTCCTACAATGAGCAGTTCTTC. Translated, it gives CASSLFRDRGLLSSYNEQFF.

The J gene is TRBJ2-2, the V gene TRBV5-1; 10 nucleotides line up with TRBD2. V was clipped by 4 bases and J by 1 base; unmatched bases: 4. This CDR3 has 16 residues. CDR1 and CDR2 (germline): SGHRS, YFSETQ. CDR3 sequence (DNA): TGCGCCAGCAGCCATTTAGCGGGAGGGAACACCGGGGAGCTGTTTTTT. Translation: CASSHLAGGNTGELFF.

The rearrangement joins TRBV30 to TRBJ2-7, with D perhaps TRBD2 (5 bases). Trimming cost V 1 base and J 0 bases, with 7 bases left between them. CDR1 and CDR2 (germline): GTSNPN, SVGIG (reference sequence). The CDR3 spans 13 residues. CDR3 in amino acids: CAWSEDSSYEQYF. The CDR3 coding sequence is TGTGCCTGGAGTGAGGACTCCTCCTACGAGCAGTACTTC.

The V gene is TRBV19, the J gene TRBJ1-5; 9 bases are a match to TRBD1. The V gene end was trimmed by 6 bases and the J gene end by 4 bases; junction bases not matched to a gene: 7. CDR1 is LNHDA, CDR2 SQIVND, per germline (reference sequence). The CDR3 has 15 residues. CDR3 sequence: CASRSGDRVNQPQHF. The CDR3 DNA reads as TGTGCCAGTAGATCGGGGGACAGGGTGAATCAGCCCCAGCATTTT.

CDR3 amino acids: CASSSLTGAGYEQYF. Here the CDR3 DNA reads TGTGCCAGCAGCTCCCTGACGGGAGCAGGGTACGAGCAGTACTTC. The V gene is TRBV7-2, the J gene TRBJ2-7; tentative D call: TRBD2 (6 bases). Trimming took 4 bases from V and 4 from J, leaving 17 bases between them. Germline CDR1 reads SGHTA; CDR2 reads FQGNSA. CDR3 size: 15 residues.

This clone was picked up one time. The chain employs TRBV6-1 and TRBJ2-6; D is perhaps TRBD2 (5 bases). Germline V CDR1 and CDR2: MNHNS, SASEGT. The CDR3 contains 14 residues. V dropped 6 bases and J dropped 0 bases, with 6 bases sitting between them. CDR3 loop: CASRRDSGANVLTF. The CDR3 DNA reads as TGTGCCAGCAGGAGGGACTCTGGGGCCAACGTCCTGACTTTC.

V gene TRBV7-9 combines with J gene TRBJ2-5; 7 bases are shared with TRBD1. Germline lookup yields CDR1 SEHNR and CDR2 FQNEAQ (reference sequence). The CDR3 loop spans 14 amino acids. Unmatched junction bases numbered 7, after V lost 4 bases and J lost 5 bases. CDR3 DNA: TGTGCCAGCAGCTGGCTGACAGGGCAGGAGACCCAGTACTTC. It specifies CASSWLTGQETQYF. The variable domain in full, completed from reference TRBV7-9 and TRBJ2-5, reads DTGVSQNPRHKITKRGQNVTFRCDPISEHNRLYWYRQTLGQGPEFLTYFQNEAQLEKSRLLSDRFSAERPKGSFSTLEIQRTEQGDSAMYLCASSWLTGQETQYFGPGTRLLVL.

This rearrangement joins TRBV5-4 to TRBJ2-1; TRBD1 is a possible D gene (6 bases). The CDR3 is 14 residues long. Trimming stripped 0 bases from V and 4 bases from J, with 8 bases between. The germline CDR1 and CDR2 sequences are SGHNT and YYREEE (reference sequence). CDR3 sequence reads: CASSLGGLYNEQFF. CDR3 bases: TGTGCCAGCAGCTTGGGGGGGCTTTACAATGAGCAGTTCTTC.

J is TRBJ1-1 and V is TRBV6-5; D remains ambiguous. The V and J ends lost 4 bases and 0 bases respectively, with 15 bases between them. The germline gives CDR1 MNHEY, CDR2 SVGAGI. This CDR3 has 16 amino acids. CDR3 nucleotides: TGTGCCAGCAGTTTACTCGAAGCAGGTATGAACACTGAAGCTTTCTTT. Amino acid sequence: CASSLLEAGMNTEAFF.